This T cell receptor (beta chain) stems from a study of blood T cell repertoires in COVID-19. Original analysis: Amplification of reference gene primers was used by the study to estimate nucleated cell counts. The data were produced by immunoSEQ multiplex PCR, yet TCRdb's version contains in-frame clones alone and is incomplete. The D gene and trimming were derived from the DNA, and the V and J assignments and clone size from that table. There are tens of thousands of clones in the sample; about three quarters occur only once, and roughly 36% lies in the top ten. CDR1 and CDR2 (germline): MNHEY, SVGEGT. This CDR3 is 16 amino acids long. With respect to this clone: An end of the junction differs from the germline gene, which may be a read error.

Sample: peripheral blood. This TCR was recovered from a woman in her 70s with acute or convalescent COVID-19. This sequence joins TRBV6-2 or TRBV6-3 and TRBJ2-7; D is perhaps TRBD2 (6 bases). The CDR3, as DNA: TGTGCCGGCAGTTACTCGATGCAGCGGGTAGACTACGAGCAGTGCTTC. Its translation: CAGSYSMQRVDYEQCF.